This T cell receptor (beta chain) was observed in a study of blood T cell repertoires in COVID-19. About the study: Samples came from the United States, Italy and Spain, spanning acute and convalescent COVID-19. T cells, B-cell-depleted T cells, or PBMCs supplied cDNA or gDNA.

How the authors handled the data: Amplification of reference gene primers provided the estimated nucleated cell counts. Clones were sequenced by immunoSEQ multiplex PCR, and TCRdb holds only the in-frame ones, with some missing. V, J and clone size derive from that table, while D and trimming were established from the DNA sequence. The data show 75,000 to 100,000 clones, with more than 65% seen just once and 4% to 5.5% held by the top ten. Germline V gives CDR1 SGHDN, CDR2 FVKESK. V lost 3 bases to trimming and J lost 5 bases, with 19 bases between them. The length of the CDR3 is 17 residues. The TCR comes from a man aged 55 to 70 with acute or convalescent COVID-19. The chain recombines TRBV14 with TRBJ2-2; unclear D gene. Material: peripheral blood. The CDR3 sequence is CASSHSSSVSMTGELFF. The CDR3, as DNA: TGTGCCAGCAGCCATTCTTCGTCAGTTTCCATGACCGGGGAGCTGTTTTTT. Together with reference TRBV14 and TRBJ2-2, the CDR3 gives the full variable domain: EAGVTQFPSHSVIEKGQTVTLRCDPISGHDNLYWYRRVMGKEIKFLLHFVKESKQDESGMPNNRFLAERTGGTYSTLKVQPAELEDSGVYFCASSHSSSVSMTGELFFGEGSRLTVL.